This T cell receptor (beta chain) was profiled in a study of breast tumors, draining lymph nodes, adjacent tissues. The study's findings and limits: Luminal-like breast cancer showed significantly greater tumor-nontumor repertoire similarity than basal-like breast cancer did.

This clonotype was seen many times. Its antigen is not identified. TCRdb reanalysed the multiplex PCR reads using MiXCR and keeps one entry per CDR3 protein. The sample lists more than 85,000 distinct CDR3 sequences, around 20% seen once, with around 1.3% in the top ten. Trimming shortened V by 2 bases and J by 6 bases, and 8 bases separated the two germline ends. The length of the CDR3 is 12 residues. Looked up from germline, CDR1 is MDHEN and CDR2 is SYDVKM. The lymph nodes were axillary draining lymph nodes from breast cancer patients. Sequencing input: axillary lymph node tissue. This clonotype was obtained from a female donor with breast cancer. Some clones in this sample may be carry-over from other donors' samples. The chain is built from TRBV28 and TRBJ2-7; D unresolved. The CDR3 protein is CASSLRTLEQYF. DNA for the CDR3: TGTGCCAGCAGTTTAAGGACGCTCGAGCAGTACTTC.